This T cell receptor beta chain emerged from a study of tumor-infiltrating lymphocytes in primary liver carcinoma. About the research overall: Per sample, productive TCRbeta reads numbered roughly 3.65 to 7.13 million, similar across tissue types. General study points: Overlap in tumor-adjacent and tumor-blood pairs fell below that of tumor region pairs.

The CDR3 has 15 residues. Germline loops: CDR1 SGHNT, CDR2 YENEEA. The input was around 530 ng total RNA; TCR beta cDNA was made from it with a constant-region primer. For TCR beta, libraries were produced by three nested multiplex PCR rounds using slightly modified ARM-PCR. The first two PCR rounds, approximately 10 cycles each, used TRBV1-TRBV30 forward primers and a C-beta reverse primer. TCRdb recomputed calls from the multiplex PCR reads with MiXCR, one row per CDR3 protein. Here the sample spans 100,000 to 150,000 distinct CDR3 sequences, 60% to 75% being singletons. Regarding this clonotype: Its antigen is unidentified. An end of the junction does not agree with germline; a read error may underlie this.

Between roughly 17 and 31 mg of unsorted bulk tissue served as the source from which RNA and DNA were co-extracted. Tumor samples all exceeded 75% viable tumor cells. The sequencing input was liver tumor tissue from sampling region 3. Subset given: tumor region T3, left-lateral pole. The clonotype comes from a woman aged 55-69 years with primary liver carcinoma and hepatitis B virus infection. The chain links TRBV11-3 to TRBJ2-1, with 7 nucleotides matching TRBD2. This CDR3 is CASSFGGGPHNEHSF. The CDR3 DNA reads as TGTGCCAGCAGCTTTGGGGGAGGGCCCCACAATGAGCACTCCTTC.